Below are 31 T cell receptor beta chains sequenced from a single sample in a study of T cell responses to AZD1222 COVID-19 vaccine. Produced via immunoSEQ multiplex PCR; TCRdb's table is partial and in-frame only. The repertoire holds some 150,000 clones, with 85% to 90% as singletons. Specimen: peripheral blood, collected 28 days after the second AZD1222 dose. These receptor sequences come from an adult who received the AZD1222 COVID-19 vaccine.

This clone occurred once. The chain joins TRBV28 to TRBJ2-3; D is perhaps TRBD2 (6 bases). V was pared by 2 bases and J by 5 bases, with 14 bases between. CDR3 length: 15 residues. Germline lookup yields CDR1 MDHEN and CDR2 SYDVKM. CDR3 DNA: TGTGCCAGCAGTTTAGAAGGGACTCTATTAGATACGCAGTATTTT. Protein product: CASSLEGTLLDTQYF. Based on the CDR3 plus reference TRBV28 and TRBJ2-3, the full variable domain is DVKVTQSSRYLVKRTGEKVFLECVQDMDHENMFWYRQDPGLGLRLIYFSYDVKMKEKGDIPEGYSVSREKKERFSLILESASTNQTSMYLCASSLEGTLLDTQYFGPGTRLTVL.

The chain couples TRBV28 to TRBJ1-2; D not resolved. Germline lookup yields CDR1 MDHEN and CDR2 SYDVKM. The CDR3 loop spans 13 amino acids. V gave up 7 bases and J gave up 4 bases, with 13 bases separating them. In nucleotides, the CDR3 is TGTGCCAGCACCAAGGCCCCGGGCTATGGCTACACCTTC. As protein: CASTKAPGYGYTF.

CDR3 region: CASSSMTGDTEAFF. Here the CDR3 DNA reads TGTGCCAGCAGCTCAATGACAGGAGACACTGAAGCTTTCTTT. The chain couples TRBV7-3 to TRBJ1-1; a possible D gene is TRBD1 (6 bases). Trimming took off 4 bases at V and 3 bases at J, with 12 bases between the two ends. Germline V gives CDR1 SGHTA, CDR2 FQGTGA. This CDR3 has 14 amino acids.

This rearrangement joins TRBV6-2 or TRBV6-3 to TRBJ2-1; 9 nucleotides agree with TRBD2. Germline V gene data show CDR1 as MNHEY and CDR2 as SVGEGT. This CDR3 has 16 amino acids. V gave up 2 bases and J gave up 10 bases; unmatched junction bases: 12. The CDR3 DNA sequence: TGTGCCAGCAGTTACGCGATTACTAGCGGGCGGCGAGAGCAGTTCTTC. This gives the protein CASSYAITSGRREQFF.

The V call is TRBV5-1, the J call TRBJ1-3, with TRBD1 as a possible D gene (5 bases). The CDR3 loop spans 15 amino acids. V was trimmed by 0 bases and J by 0 bases, leaving 7 bases between them. CDR1 is SGHRS, CDR2 YFSETQ, per germline. CDR3 loop: CASSLGDSSGNTIYF. CDR3 nucleotide sequence: TGCGCCAGCAGCTTGGGAGACAGCTCTGGAAACACCATATATTTT.

CDR3 DNA sequence: TGTGCCAGCACTAGGGTAACGGGGAATGAGCAGTTCTTC. It translates to CASTRVTGNEQFF. The V and J genes are TRBV7-9 and TRBJ2-1; possible D gene TRBD2, 5 bases. V dropped 7 bases and J dropped 7 bases, with 14 bases sitting between them. This CDR3 has 13 residues. Germline values: CDR1 SEHNR, CDR2 FQNEAQ (reference sequence).

The CDR3 loop reads CASSQSTAGSTDTQYF. The CDR3 DNA reads TGCGCCAGCAGCCAATCAACAGCGGGGTCCACAGATACGCAGTATTTT. This rearrangement joins TRBV4-1 to TRBJ2-3, with TRBD2 matching 7 bases. Unmatched junction bases numbered 7, after V lost 2 bases and J lost 2 bases. The CDR3 is 16 residues long. Germline V gene data show CDR1 as MGHRA and CDR2 as YSYEKL.

V and J are TRBV28 and TRBJ1-2, with TRBD1 matching 10 bases. Germline CDR1 and CDR2: MDHEN and SYDVKM. The CDR3 loop spans 16 amino acids. Unmatched junction bases numbered 13, after V lost 5 bases and J lost 7 bases. The CDR3 spells CASSNRDRGRVVGYTF. DNA for the CDR3: TGTGCCAGCAGTAACCGGGACAGGGGAAGAGTAGTTGGCTACACCTTC.

This clone was seen only once. V usage is TRBV7-3 and J usage is TRBJ1-2; 10 bases fit TRBD1. This CDR3 spans 15 amino acids. After removal of 5 bases from V and 6 bases from J, the junction contained 9 bases not matched to a gene. Per the germline V gene, CDR1 is SGHTA and CDR2 is FQGTGA. The CDR3: CASSPDRGRSDGYTF. The CDR3 coding sequence is TGTGCCAGCAGCCCCGACAGGGGGCGAAGTGATGGCTACACCTTC.

V gene TRBV6-9 combines with J gene TRBJ2-5; D uncertain. This CDR3 region has 11 residues. The germline V gene has CDR1 MNHGY and CDR2 SVAAGI. V shed 3 bases and J shed 5 bases, with 4 bases lying between them. As DNA, the CDR3 is TGTGCCAGCAGTTACGGGGAGACCCAGTACTTC. It encodes CASSYGETQYF.

The chain is built from TRBV2 and TRBJ2-7; 9 bases match TRBD1. Germline CDR1 reads SNHLY; CDR2 reads FYNNEI. Trimming removed 8 bases from V and 6 bases from J; junction bases left unmatched: 17. The CDR3 has 16 amino acids. CDR3 region: CASELLGTGYTLEQYF. CDR3 nucleotides: TGTGCCAGCGAGCTACTAGGGACAGGGTATACTCTCGAGCAGTACTTC.

The V and J genes are TRBV3-1 (or the pseudogene TRBV3-2) and TRBJ1-3; unclear D gene. V dropped 6 bases and J dropped 1 base, with 13 bases sitting between them. Germline V gene sequence: CDR1 LGHDT, CDR2 YNNKEL (reference sequence). This CDR3 comprises 15 residues. The CDR3 loop reads CASRPDGGSGNTIYF. CDR3 DNA sequence: TGTGCCAGCAGACCTGACGGAGGATCTGGAAACACCATATATTTT.

The CDR3 reads CASTGTSADTQYF. For the CDR3, the DNA is TGTGCCAGCACTGGGACTAGCGCAGATACGCAGTATTTT. This chain uses TRBV6-5 with TRBJ2-3; 10 bases are shared with TRBD2. V trimming: 7 bases; J trimming: 4 bases; junction bases outside the gene matches: 2. CDR3 length: 13 residues. CDR1 is MNHEY, CDR2 SVGAGI, per germline.

The V and J genes are TRBV28 and TRBJ2-7; D is uncertain. The length of the CDR3 is 11 residues. The germline V gene has CDR1 MDHEN and CDR2 SYDVKM. Deletions cut 2 bases from V and 5 bases from J, with 4 bases between. Here the CDR3 reads CASSLIHEQYF. CDR3 nucleotide sequence: TGTGCCAGCAGTTTAATCCACGAGCAGTACTTC.

The chain links TRBV19 to TRBJ2-1; 8 bases agree with TRBD1. This CDR3 comprises 14 residues. Losses at the gene ends were 4 bases for V and 5 bases for J; bases not matched to a gene: 4. Germline V CDR1 and CDR2: LNHDA, SQIVND (reference sequence). CDR3 bases: TGTGCCAGTAGTAAAGGACAGGGAAACAATGAGCAGTTCTTC. Translating gives CASSKGQGNNEQFF. The full variable domain, with the rest looked up from reference TRBV19 and TRBJ2-1, is DGGITQSPKYLFRKEGQNVTLSCEQNLNHDAMYWYRQDPGQGLRLIYYSQIVNDFQKGDIAEGYSVSREKKESFPLTVTSAQKNPTAFYLCASSKGQGNNEQFFGPGTRLTVL.

This chain connects TRBV27 to TRBJ2-2; 10 nucleotides line up with TRBD2. This CDR3 comprises 17 residues. V lost 3 bases and J lost 2; bases outside the gene matches: 6. Germline V gives CDR1 MNHEY, CDR2 SMNVEV (reference sequence). The CDR3 is CASSFRRTSGNTGELFF. CDR3 coding DNA: TGTGCCAGCAGTTTCCGGCGGACTAGCGGTAACACCGGGGAGCTGTTTTTT.

The rearrangement links TRBV6-5 to TRBJ1-5; no clear D. Germline values: CDR1 MNHEY, CDR2 SVGAGI. V lost 6 bases to trimming and J lost 1 base, with 13 bases between them. The CDR3 length is 15 residues. CDR3 region: CASSGPGLSNQPQHF. Written as DNA, the CDR3 is TGTGCCAGCAGCGGACCGGGGTTGAGCAATCAGCCCCAGCATTTT.

There are a few counts of this clone. Other DNA sequences in the sample encode the same CDR3. V usage is TRBV5-1 and J usage is TRBJ2-6; no clear D gene. Looked up from germline, CDR1 is SGHRS and CDR2 is YFSETQ. Trimming took 4 bases from V and 1 from J, leaving 6 bases between them. This CDR3 contains 14 residues. The CDR3 DNA reads TGCGCCAGCAGCCCTCCTTCTGGGGCCAACGTCCTGACTTTC. This encodes CASSPPSGANVLTF.

This sequence joins TRBV11-2 and TRBJ2-5; the match to TRBD1 covers 9 bases. The germline V gene encodes CDR1 SGHAT and CDR2 FQNNGV. CDR3 length: 14 residues. V trimming: 6 bases; J trimming: 1 base; junction bases outside the gene matches: 3. CDR3 sequence reads: CASRETGGQETQYF. CDR3 coding DNA: TGTGCCAGCAGGGAGACAGGGGGCCAAGAGACCCAGTACTTC.

The CDR3 is CASSRTGNTIYF. CDR3 DNA: TGTGCCAGCAGCAGGACTGGAAACACCATATATTTT. The J gene is TRBJ1-3, the V gene TRBV11-2, with D hard to call. Germline CDR1 reads SGHAT; CDR2 reads FQNNGV. V gave up 5 bases and J gave up 2 bases, with 4 bases separating them. The CDR3 length is 12 residues. Together with reference TRBV11-2 and TRBJ1-3, the CDR3 gives the full variable domain: EAGVAQSPRYKIIEKRQSVAFWCNPISGHATLYWYQQILGQGPKLLIQFQNNGVVDDSQLPKDRFSAERLKGVDSTLKIQPAKLEDSAVYLCASSRTGNTIYFGEGSWLTVV.

This clone was counted between two and nine times. The V gene is TRBV15, the J gene TRBJ1-4; D is uncertain. V was trimmed by 1 base and J by 8 bases, leaving 11 bases between them. The CDR3 extends over 14 amino acids. The germline CDR1 and CDR2 sequences are LNHNV and YYDKDF (reference sequence). This CDR3 reads CATSRGSGNEKLFF. The DNA of the CDR3 is TGTGCCACCAGCAGAGGATCAGGCAACGAAAAACTGTTTTTT.

V gene TRBV7-8 combines with J gene TRBJ1-1, with D hard to call. Trimming shortened V by 10 bases and J by 0 bases, and 15 bases separated the two germline ends. This CDR3 contains 14 residues. Germline V lookup: CDR1 SGHVS, CDR2 FQNEAQ. CDR3 region: CATSRRDMNTEAFF. CDR3 nucleotides: TGTGCCACCTCCCGCCGTGATATGAACACTGAAGCTTTCTTT.

J is TRBJ2-2 and V is TRBV9, with D perhaps TRBD1 (5 bases). In germline, CDR1 is SGDLS, CDR2 YYNGEE. This CDR3 is built from 15 residues. V was pared by 0 bases and J by 4 bases, with 10 bases between. This CDR3 reads CASSVAGSVTGELFF. The CDR3 region has the DNA TGTGCCAGCAGCGTAGCAGGGTCGGTCACCGGGGAGCTGTTTTTT.

This chain connects TRBV28 to TRBJ1-3; no clear D gene. CDR3 length equals 13 residues. The germline V gene encodes CDR1 MDHEN and CDR2 SYDVKM. V was pared by 8 bases and J by 2 bases, with 10 bases between. This CDR3 reads CASHSGPGNTIYF. DNA for the CDR3: TGTGCCAGCCACTCGGGCCCTGGAAACACCATATATTTT. Drawing the rest from reference TRBV28 and TRBJ1-3, the complete variable domain is DVKVTQSSRYLVKRTGEKVFLECVQDMDHENMFWYRQDPGLGLRLIYFSYDVKMKEKGDIPEGYSVSREKKERFSLILESASTNQTSMYLCASHSGPGNTIYFGEGSWLTVV.

V is TRBV28 and J is TRBJ2-3; D is unclear. The CDR3 is 13 amino acids. Deletions cut 3 bases from V and 1 base from J, with 5 bases between. CDR1 is MDHEN, CDR2 SYDVKM, per germline. The CDR3 spells CASSFSGTDTQYF. CDR3 nucleotide sequence: TGTGCCAGCAGTTTTTCCGGCACAGATACGCAGTATTTT.

The chain employs TRBV5-1 and TRBJ2-1, with TRBD1 matching 8 bases. This CDR3 is built from 15 residues. CDR1 is SGHRS, CDR2 YFSETQ, per germline. The trim removed 4 bases at V and 7 bases at J, leaving 10 bases unmatched. The CDR3 reads CASSLPGQAINEQFF. DNA of the CDR3: TGCGCCAGCAGCCTTCCGGGACAGGCGATTAATGAGCAGTTCTTC.

This chain links TRBV5-4 with TRBJ2-1, with 8 bases matching TRBD2. In germline, CDR1 is SGHNT, CDR2 YYREEE (reference sequence). V lost 7 bases and J lost 1; bases outside the gene matches: 13. CDR3 length: 17 residues. CDR3 nucleotides: TGTGCCAGCCGGGGGCTAGCGGGCTCTTCGTCCTACAATGAGCAGTTCTTC. Encoded protein: CASRGLAGSSSYNEQFF.

The chain uses TRBV14 and TRBJ2-5, with D tentatively TRBD1 (6 bases). Trimming removed 8 bases at V and 5 bases at J, with 15 bases between. Germline CDR1 is SGHDN and CDR2 is FVKESK. The CDR3 covers 13 residues. The CDR3 nucleotides are TGTGCCAGCGGAAAACAGGGTCGTGAGACCCAGTACTTC. This sequence encodes CASGKQGRETQYF.

The genes are TRBV5-6 and TRBJ1-1; D call uncertain. The CDR3 length is 13 residues. Trimming stripped 4 bases from V and 1 base from J, with 8 bases between. Germline values: CDR1 SGHDT, CDR2 YYEEEE. The CDR3 reads CASSPAGNTEAFF. The CDR3 nucleotides read TGTGCCAGCAGCCCGGCCGGGAACACTGAAGCTTTCTTT.

The chain employs TRBV3-1 (or the pseudogene TRBV3-2) and TRBJ2-2; 10 bases map to TRBD2. CDR3 size: 15 residues. Trimming took 1 base from V and 13 from J; bases not matched to a gene: 9. Germline assignment: CDR1 LGHDT and CDR2 YNNKEL (reference sequence). As DNA, the CDR3 is TGTGCCAGCAGCCAAGCACTAGCGGGAAATTGGGCGCTGTTTTTT. Residues: CASSQALAGNWALFF.

The V call is TRBV6-5, the J call TRBJ1-2; 9 bases are a match to TRBD1. The CDR3 spans 13 residues. V trimming: 8 bases; J trimming: 4 bases; junction bases outside the gene matches: 5. The V gene's germline CDR1 is MNHEY and CDR2 SVGAGI. CDR3 nucleotides: TGTGCCAGCGGACAGGGGAGGAGCTATGGCTACACCTTC. Protein sequence: CASGQGRSYGYTF.